Below are 26 T cell receptor beta chains sequenced from a single sample in a study of T cells of healthy individuals. TCRdb itself ran the 5' RACE reads through MiXCR, one entry per CDR3 protein. Of about 100,000 distinct CDR3 sequences listed, about 16% were seen once; the top ten hold over 5%. The receptors shown here come from a human donor in good health.

This chain uses TRBV5-6 with TRBJ1-2; D is perhaps TRBD1 (6 bases). The CDR3 length is 15 residues. Per the germline V gene, CDR1 is SGHDT and CDR2 is YYEEEE. V lost 4 bases, J lost 4 bases, and 17 bases lay in between. The CDR3 protein is CASSRADRILYGYTF. The CDR3 coding sequence is TGTGCCAGCAGCCGAGCTGACAGGATCCTCTATGGCTACACCTTC. Full variable domain (rest looked up from reference TRBV5-6 and TRBJ1-2): DAGVTQSPTHLIKTRGQQVTLRCSPKSGHDTVSWYQQALGQGPQFIFQYYEEEERQRGNFPDRFSGHQFPNYSSELNVNALLLGDSALYLCASSRADRILYGYTFGSGTRLTVV.

The J gene is TRBJ2-1, the V gene TRBV11-3, with 13 bases identical to TRBD2. Trimming removed 3 bases from V and 9 bases from J; junction bases left unmatched: 11. This CDR3 is built from 17 residues. Germline CDR1 and CDR2: SGHNT and YENEEA. The CDR3 loop is CASSFRLAGGLSSEQFF. CDR3 DNA: TGTGCCAGCAGCTTCCGACTAGCGGGAGGCCTTTCGAGTGAGCAGTTCTTC.

In this sample, this clonotype turned up many times. The gene calls are TRBV5-1 and TRBJ2-5, with D unresolved. Trimming took off 6 bases at V and 2 bases at J, with 14 bases between the two ends. Germline assignment: CDR1 SGHRS and CDR2 YFSETQ. There are 14 residues in the CDR3. The CDR3 here is CASTPGSTQETQYF. The CDR3 DNA follows: TGCGCCAGCACACCGGGTAGTACACAAGAGACCCAGTACTTC.

The genes are TRBV28 and TRBJ2-7; D uncertain. Germline V gene lookup returns CDR1 MDHEN and CDR2 SYDVKM. The germline V and J ends were trimmed by 7 bases and 4 bases, with 17 bases remaining between them. This CDR3 contains 14 residues. The CDR3 here is CASNLSGSPYEQYF. In nucleotides, the CDR3 is TGTGCCAGCAACCTATCGGGCTCTCCTTACGAGCAGTACTTC.

Worth noting for this clonotype: Just one base apart from a much larger clone, this may be a read error. The genes are TRBV13 and TRBJ1-2; the D gene is possibly TRBD1 (5 bases). In germline, CDR1 is PRHDT, CDR2 FYEKMQ (reference sequence). Between the trimmed V and J ends, which lost 5 bases and 2 bases, there was a span of 6 bases. This CDR3 has 12 amino acids. The CDR3 DNA reads TGTGCCAGCAGCCCAGGGAACTATGGCTACACCTTC. Protein: CASSPGNYGYTF.

The chain recombines TRBV6-6 with TRBJ2-5; 7 nucleotides match TRBD2. The CDR3 has 14 residues. The junction had 10 bases not matched to a gene; V was cut back by 8 bases and J by 4 bases. CDR1 is MNHNY and CDR2 is SVGAGI in the germline V gene (reference sequence). The CDR3 region has the DNA TGTGCCAGCCGAATTTCCCCTAGCGGAGAGACCCAGTACTTC. This gives the protein CASRISPSGETQYF.

This clonotype was detected only a few times. The chain recombines TRBV5-1 with TRBJ2-5; D is ambiguous. Germline V gene sequence: CDR1 SGHRS, CDR2 YFSETQ. V lost 4 bases, J lost 1 base, and 11 bases lay in between. The CDR3 is made up of 14 amino acids. The CDR3 is CASSGRQIQETQYF. The CDR3, as DNA: TGCGCCAGCAGCGGTCGCCAGATCCAAGAGACCCAGTACTTC.

The chain is built from TRBV9 and TRBJ2-2; D perhaps matches TRBD2 (5 bases). V lost 2 bases and J lost 5, with 10 bases in between. Germline-derived CDR1 and CDR2 are SGDLS and YYNGEE. The length of the CDR3 is 14 residues. CDR3 DNA: TGTGCCAGCAGCGTCGAGGGCCCGACCGGGGAGCTGTTTTTT. Its protein product is CASSVEGPTGELFF.

Comments on this clonotype: Compared with germline, one end of the junction differs, possibly owing to a read error. The CDR3 loop is CASSPLRRFVHF. In DNA, the CDR3 is TGTGCCAGCAGCCCTCTCAGGAGGTTTGTTCATTTT. The chain uses TRBV7-9 and TRBJ1-3; no reliable D call. The CDR3 covers 12 residues. Germline values: CDR1 SEHNR, CDR2 FQNEAQ (reference sequence).

This rearrangement joins TRBV11-1 to TRBJ2-4; 8 bases are shared with TRBD2. There are 15 residues in the CDR3. J gave up 3 bases and V 4 bases, and 5 bases lay outside the gene matches. Germline V gene sequence: CDR1 SGHAT, CDR2 FQDESV (reference sequence). The CDR3 loop is CASSSTSERKNIQYF. In DNA, the CDR3 is TGTGCCAGCAGCTCGACTAGCGAACGCAAAAACATTCAGTACTTC.

About this clonotype: At one end, the junction sequence differs from germline, possibly due to a read error. The V and J genes are TRBV9 and TRBJ1-6; D might be TRBD1 (6 bases). The CDR3 extends over 15 amino acids. Germline CDR1 SGDLS, CDR2 YYNGEE. CDR3 in amino acids: CDSSVFGTLNSPLHF. The CDR3 DNA reads TGTGACAGCAGCGTATTCGGGACACTTAATTCACCCCTCCACTTT.

This clonotype was detected ten times or more. The rearrangement joins TRBV21-1 to TRBJ1-2; TRBD1, the table's D call, lacks a check against the DNA. TRBV21-1 counts as a pseudogene. The CDR3 contains 15 residues. CDR3 protein: CASSNATGADYGYTF. CDR3 in DNA: TGTGCCAGCAGCAACGCGACAGGGGCTGACTATGGCTACACCTTC.

There are a few counts of this clonotype. The chain carries TRBV19 and TRBJ2-3; 8 nucleotides align to TRBD1. CDR1 and CDR2 from the germline V gene are LNHDA and SQIVND (reference sequence). The CDR3 spans 14 residues. After removal of 6 bases from V and 1 base from J, the junction contained 3 bases not matched to a gene. The CDR3 region is CASRTTGGTDTQYF. DNA for the CDR3: TGTGCCAGTAGAACGACAGGGGGCACAGATACGCAGTATTTT.

This clonotype was seen ten or more times. J is TRBJ2-3 and V is TRBV4-2; 16 bases align to TRBD2. With 4 bases clipped from V and 3 bases from J, the junction kept 4 bases outside the gene matches. Per germline, CDR1 LGHNA and CDR2 YNFKEQ. The CDR3 contains 17 residues. CDR3 sequence reads: CASSPGLAGGPTDTQYF. CDR3 bases: TGTGCCAGCAGCCCGGGACTAGCGGGGGGGCCGACAGATACGCAGTATTTT.

This clonotype turned up a few times. The chain carries TRBV6-6 and TRBJ2-7; 13 bases are a match to TRBD2. V lost 6 bases to trimming and J lost 6 bases; unmatched junction nucleotides: 8. This CDR3 has 15 residues. The germline V gene has CDR1 MNHNY and CDR2 SVGAGI (reference sequence). The CDR3 protein is CASRSPGLAGPEQYF. The CDR3 DNA follows: TGTGCCAGCAGATCACCGGGACTAGCGGGACCCGAGCAGTACTTC.

This clonotype has at least ten counts. The chain uses TRBV6-1 and TRBJ1-5, with 9 bases aligning to TRBD1. The germline gives CDR1 MNHNS, CDR2 SASEGT. Trimming at V came to 4 bases and at J to 6 bases, leaving 4 bases not matched to a gene. CDR3 length equals 14 residues. The CDR3 sequence is CASSGTGDVQPQHF. Here the CDR3 DNA reads TGTGCCAGCAGTGGGACAGGGGACGTTCAGCCCCAGCATTTT.

V and J are TRBV28 and TRBJ2-5, with a tentative D call TRBD1 (6 bases). Trimming stripped 2 bases from V and 2 bases from J, with 21 bases between. The CDR3 is 18 residues long. Germline-derived CDR1 and CDR2 are MDHEN and SYDVKM. The CDR3 region is CASSLTSSRGSKQETQYF. The CDR3 DNA reads TGTGCCAGCAGTTTAACGTCGTCAAGGGGGTCGAAGCAAGAGACCCAGTACTTC.

This chain connects TRBV10-3 to TRBJ1-1; 11 bases agree with TRBD1. V shed 7 bases and J 8 bases; nucleotides not matched to a gene: 6. Germline CDR1 is ENHRY and CDR2 is SYGVKD. The length of the CDR3 is 13 residues. CDR3 in amino acids: CAIMGDRGYEAFF. As DNA, the CDR3 is TGTGCCATCATGGGGGACAGGGGGTACGAAGCTTTCTTT.

This clonotype was seen repeatedly, ten times or more. The gene calls are TRBV11-3 and TRBJ2-1; TRBD2 might be the D (6 bases). Germline V gives CDR1 SGHNT, CDR2 YENEEA. The CDR3 length is 16 residues. Trimming removed 5 bases at V and 4 bases at J, with 18 bases between. The CDR3 loop reads CASSPRGLARYNEQFF. The CDR3 region has the DNA TGTGCCAGCAGCCCTCGGGGCCTAGCGCGATACAATGAGCAGTTCTTC.

The chain links TRBV9 to TRBJ2-1, with D possibly TRBD2 on 6 matching bases. Trimming removed 6 bases at V and 7 bases at J, with 17 bases between. This CDR3 region has 14 residues. CDR1 and CDR2 (germline): SGDLS, YYNGEE. The CDR3 DNA sequence: TGTGCCAGCACGAGGGGTAGCGGCGTTAATGAGCAGTTCTTC. This encodes CASTRGSGVNEQFF.

The sample holds many counts of this clonotype. The rearrangement links TRBV7-9 to TRBJ2-7; a weak D match, TRBD2 (6 bases). CDR3 length: 13 amino acids. Trimming pared 4 bases from V and 7 bases from J, leaving 14 bases between. Per the germline V gene, CDR1 is SEHNR and CDR2 is FQNEAQ (reference sequence). CDR3 loop: CASSSAGFVEQYF. In DNA form, the CDR3 reads TGTGCCAGCAGCTCCGCGGGATTCGTAGAGCAGTACTTC.

J is TRBJ1-1 and V is TRBV7-8; 11 nucleotides match TRBD1. Germline V gene data show CDR1 as SGHVS and CDR2 as FQNEAQ. The CDR3 covers 16 residues. After removal of 3 bases from V and 7 bases from J, the junction contained 10 bases not matched to a gene. CDR3 region: CASSLGYGQGAGEAFF. Written as DNA, the CDR3 is TGTGCCAGCAGCTTGGGCTACGGACAGGGGGCGGGTGAAGCTTTCTTT. Full variable domain (remainder filled in from reference TRBV7-8 and TRBJ1-1): GAGVSQSPRYKVAKRGQDVALRCDPISGHVSLFWYQQALGQGPEFLTYFQNEAQLDKSGLPSDRFFAERPEGSVSTLKIQRTQQEDSAVYLCASSLGYGQGAGEAFFGQGTRLTVV.

This clonotype was detected many times. The rearrangement links TRBV20-1 to TRBJ2-3; 13 nucleotides match TRBD2. The CDR3 consists of 16 residues. After removal of 4 bases from V and 2 bases from J, the junction contained 6 bases not matched to a gene. CDR1 DFQATT and CDR2 SNEGSKA come from the germline V gene (reference sequence). The CDR3 sequence: CSATTSGGPFTDTQYF. The CDR3 nucleotides are TGCAGTGCTACGACTAGCGGGGGGCCCTTCACAGATACGCAGTATTTT.

The gene calls are TRBV6-2 or TRBV6-3 and TRBJ1-5; D call uncertain. This CDR3 spans 16 amino acids. Germline CDR1 and CDR2: MNHEY and SVGEGT. The V gene lost 4 bases and the J gene lost 1 base, with 14 bases spanning the gap. CDR3 DNA sequence: TGTGCCAGCAGTTTGAGGTCCCCCGGGAGCAATCAGCCCCAGCATTTT. This codes for CASSLRSPGSNQPQHF.

This clonotype was counted at least ten times. This chain uses TRBV23-1 with TRBJ1-2; possible D gene TRBD1, 5 bases. TRBV23-1 is assigned to the ORF class and has an uncertain function. This CDR3 has 13 residues. V was shortened by 6 bases and J by 3 bases, with 11 bases between the two germline ends. The CDR3 DNA is TGCGCCAGCAGAGAGTTAGGGGACTATGGCTACACCTTC. It is translated as CASRELGDYGYTF.

The chain is built from TRBV28 and TRBJ2-1; tentatively, D is TRBD1 (5 bases). The CDR3 spans 16 residues. The V and J ends lost 4 bases and 1 base respectively, with 14 bases between them. Germline assignment: CDR1 MDHEN and CDR2 SYDVKM. This CDR3 is CASSSSLQGSYNEQFF. The CDR3 DNA reads as TGTGCCAGCAGTTCCTCCCTCCAGGGATCCTACAATGAGCAGTTCTTC.